The T cell receptor (beta chain) under discussion was sequenced for a study of tumour-infiltrating T cells in Burkitt lymphoma. At the level of the study: The Burkitt lymphoma cohort spanned all epidemiological subtypes. Overall and progression-free survival were predicted by productive clonality. Study results and limitations: Many Burkitt lymphoma patients shared several public clonotypes.

CDR3 length: 15 residues. Germline values: CDR1 SEHNR, CDR2 FQNEAQ (reference sequence). The ends were cut back, 4 bases at V and 0 bases at J, with 13 bases in the middle. Assay used: immunoSEQ multiplex PCR; TCRdb lists only in-frame clones, some missing. The table has about 810 clones, about 71% seen once. A note on this clone: Antigen specificity is unknown.

V gene TRBV7-9 combines with J gene TRBJ2-7, with a possible D match to TRBD2 (6 bases). Sequencing was performed on tumor tissue. This clonotype was obtained from a human donor with Burkitt lymphoma. CDR3 coding DNA: TGTGCCAGCAGCTCAACTAGCAAGAGCTCCTACGAGCAGTACTTC. Encoded protein: CASSSTSKSSYEQYF.